The present entry profiles one T cell receptor (beta chain) with its context. The source of the sample is a study of blood T cell repertoires in COVID-19. Study in general: The origin of the acute and convalescent COVID-19 samples was the United States, Italy and Spain. PBMCs, B-cell-depleted T cells, or T cells provided the cDNA or gDNA that made up the material.

Germline CDR1 GTSNPN, CDR2 SVGIG (reference sequence). This CDR3 is 15 amino acids long. V lost 2 bases to trimming and J lost 4 bases, with 17 bases between them. Using immunoSEQ multiplex PCR, the repertoire was profiled, and TCRdb retains in-frame clones only, with some absent. The sample lists roughly 150,000 clones; 75% to 85% were seen once. The V and J genes are TRBV30 and TRBJ2-5, with D perhaps TRBD1 (8 bases). Sequencing was carried out using peripheral blood. The sequence derives from a woman aged 60-70 years with COVID-19, enrolled during active disease. The CDR3 nucleotides read TGTGCCTGGAGTAGGAACAGGGGGGGACGAGAGACCCAGTACTTC. Residues: CAWSRNRGGRETQYF.